The clone carrying this T cell receptor beta chain was picked up one time. Germline V CDR1 and CDR2: GTSNPN, SVGIG (reference sequence). The CDR3 totals 16 residues. V was pared by 2 bases and J by 5 bases, with 14 bases of the junction left unmatched. The PCR employed 60 Vbeta primers together with 13 Jbeta primers. Assay: immunoSEQ multiplex PCR; the TCRdb copy retains only in-frame clones and omits some. Of 130,000 or so clones in the sample, around 70% were seen once. The sample comes from a study of cytomegalovirus exposure and HLA in healthy donors. This chain connects TRBV30 to TRBJ2-7, with TRBD2 matching over 8 bases. Sequences were obtained from PBMCs. The source is a man aged 35 to 55 in good health and CMV-seropositive. The CDR3 nucleotides read TGTGCCTGGAGTAACCCCAGGACTAGCAGAAAACACGAGCAGTACTTC. It specifies CAWSNPRTSRKHEQYF. The whole variable domain, filled in from reference TRBV30 and TRBJ2-7, reads SQTIHQWPATLVQPVGSPLSLECTVEGTSNPNLYWYRQAAGRGLQLLFYSVGIGQISSEVPQNLSASRPQDRQFILSSKKLLLSDSGFYLCAWSNPRTSRKHEQYFGPGTRLTVT.